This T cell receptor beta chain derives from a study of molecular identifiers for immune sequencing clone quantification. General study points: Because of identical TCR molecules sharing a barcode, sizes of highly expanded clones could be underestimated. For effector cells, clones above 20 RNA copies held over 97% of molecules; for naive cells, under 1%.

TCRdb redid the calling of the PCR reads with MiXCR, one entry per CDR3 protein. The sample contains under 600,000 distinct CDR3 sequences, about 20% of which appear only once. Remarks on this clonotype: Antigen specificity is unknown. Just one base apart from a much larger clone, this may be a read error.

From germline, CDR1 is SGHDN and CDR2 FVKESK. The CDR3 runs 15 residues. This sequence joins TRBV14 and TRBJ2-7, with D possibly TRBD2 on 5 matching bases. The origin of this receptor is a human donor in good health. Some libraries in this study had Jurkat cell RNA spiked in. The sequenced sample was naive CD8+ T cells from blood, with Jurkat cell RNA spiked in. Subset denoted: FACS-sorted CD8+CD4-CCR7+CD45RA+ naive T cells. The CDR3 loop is CASNQFTGIDSEQYF. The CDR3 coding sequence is TGTGCCAGCAACCAATTCACCGGGATTGATAGCGAGCAGTACTTC.